The text below deals with one T cell receptor beta chain. The antigen remains unidentified. The table came from immunoSEQ multiplex PCR; TCRdb's copy has only in-frame clones and leaves some out. Of under 70,000 clones in the sample, roughly nine tenths were seen once. This entry comes from a study of OX40 agonist ivuxolimab in advanced cancers. Study details: Prior checkpoint blockade (anti-PD-1, anti-PD-L1 or anti-CTLA-4) was permitted; about 40% had it. Study-wide results and limits: Some of the nonresponding patients also showed low levels of normalized T-cell clonal expansion. On average, CD8+ T cells showed a greater number of expanded clones than CD4+.

The germline gives CDR1 MDHEN, CDR2 SYDVKM. CDR3 length: 17 residues. Between the trimmed V and J ends, which lost 5 bases and 0 bases, there was a span of 17 bases. The V and J genes are TRBV28 and TRBJ1-5; tentatively, D is TRBD1 (5 bases). The sequence derives from an adult with an advanced solid tumor such as melanoma, head and neck, liver or kidney cancer. The specimen was CD4+ or CD8+ T cells sorted from blood, collected in a trial of the OX40 agonist ivuxolimab. Written as DNA, the CDR3 is TGTGCCAGCAGTCAGCGCCCGTCGACAGATAGCAATCAGCCCCAGCATTTT. Its protein is CASSQRPSTDSNQPQHF.